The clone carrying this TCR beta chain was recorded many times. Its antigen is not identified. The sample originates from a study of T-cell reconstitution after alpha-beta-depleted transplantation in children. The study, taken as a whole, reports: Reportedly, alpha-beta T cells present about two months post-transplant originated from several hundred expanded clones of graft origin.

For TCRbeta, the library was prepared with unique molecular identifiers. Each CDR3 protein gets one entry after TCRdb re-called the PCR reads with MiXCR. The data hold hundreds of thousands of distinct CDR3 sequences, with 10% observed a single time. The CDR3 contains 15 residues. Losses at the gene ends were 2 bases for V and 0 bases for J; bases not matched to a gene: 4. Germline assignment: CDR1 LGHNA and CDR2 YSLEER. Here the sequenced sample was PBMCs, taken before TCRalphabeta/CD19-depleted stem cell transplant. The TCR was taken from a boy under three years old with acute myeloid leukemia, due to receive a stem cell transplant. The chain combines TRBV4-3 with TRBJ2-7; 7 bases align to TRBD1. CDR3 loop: CASSQRWTGSYEQYF. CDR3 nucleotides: TGCGCCAGCAGCCAACGTTGGACAGGCTCCTACGAGCAGTACTTC.